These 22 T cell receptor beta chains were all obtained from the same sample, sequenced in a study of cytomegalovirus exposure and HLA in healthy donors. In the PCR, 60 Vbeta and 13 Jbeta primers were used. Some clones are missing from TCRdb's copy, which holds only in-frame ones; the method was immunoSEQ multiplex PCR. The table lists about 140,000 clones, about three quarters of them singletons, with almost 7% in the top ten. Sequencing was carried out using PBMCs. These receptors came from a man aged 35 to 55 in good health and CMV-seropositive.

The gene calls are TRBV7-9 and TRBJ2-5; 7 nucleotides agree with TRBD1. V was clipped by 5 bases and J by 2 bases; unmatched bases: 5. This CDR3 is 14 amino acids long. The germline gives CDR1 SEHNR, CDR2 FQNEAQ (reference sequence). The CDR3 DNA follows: TGTGCCAGCAGCCGACAGGGTCTACAAGAGACCCAGTACTTC. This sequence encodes CASSRQGLQETQYF.

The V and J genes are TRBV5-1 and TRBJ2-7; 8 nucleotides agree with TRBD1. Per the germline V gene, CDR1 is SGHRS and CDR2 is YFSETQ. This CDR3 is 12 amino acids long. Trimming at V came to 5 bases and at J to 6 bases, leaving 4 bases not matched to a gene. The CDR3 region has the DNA TGCGCCAGCAGAGACGGGACAGGCGAGCAGTACTTC. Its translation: CASRDGTGEQYF.

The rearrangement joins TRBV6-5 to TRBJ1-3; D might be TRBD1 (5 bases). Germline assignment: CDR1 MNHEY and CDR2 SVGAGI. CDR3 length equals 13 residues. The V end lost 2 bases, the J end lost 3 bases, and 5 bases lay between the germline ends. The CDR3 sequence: CASSYRGGNTIYF. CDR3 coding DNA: TGTGCCAGCAGTTACAGGGGTGGAAACACCATATATTTT.

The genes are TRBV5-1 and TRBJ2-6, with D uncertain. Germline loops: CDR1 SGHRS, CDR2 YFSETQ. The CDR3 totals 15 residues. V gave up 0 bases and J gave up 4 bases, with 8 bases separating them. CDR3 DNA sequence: TGCGCCAGCAGCTTGGTACTGCCGGGGGCCAACGTCCTGACTTTC. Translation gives CASSLVLPGANVLTF.

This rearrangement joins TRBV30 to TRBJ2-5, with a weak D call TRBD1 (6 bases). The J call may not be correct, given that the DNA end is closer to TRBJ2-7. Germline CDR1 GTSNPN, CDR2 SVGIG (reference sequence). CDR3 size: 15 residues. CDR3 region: CAWSLRGRGSYEQYF. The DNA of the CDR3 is TGTGCCTGGAGCCTTCGGGGCAGGGGATCCTACGAGCAGTACTTC.

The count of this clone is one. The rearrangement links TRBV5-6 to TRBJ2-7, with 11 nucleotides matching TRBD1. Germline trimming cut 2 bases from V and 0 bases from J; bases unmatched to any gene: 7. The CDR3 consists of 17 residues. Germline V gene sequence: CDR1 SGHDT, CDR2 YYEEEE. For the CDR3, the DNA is TGTGCCAGCAGCTTCCGGGACAGGGGGAGCTACTCCTACGAGCAGTACTTC. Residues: CASSFRDRGSYSYEQYF.

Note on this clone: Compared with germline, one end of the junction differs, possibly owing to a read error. The chain's CDR3 is CASSIVLAPTYEQYF. CDR3 DNA: TGTGCCAGCAGTATAGTACTAGCGCCGACCTACGAGCAGTACTTC. The rearrangement uses TRBV19 and TRBJ2-7; TRBD2 matches at 7 bases. CDR1 and CDR2 (germline): LNHDA, SQIVND (reference sequence). This CDR3 contains 15 residues.

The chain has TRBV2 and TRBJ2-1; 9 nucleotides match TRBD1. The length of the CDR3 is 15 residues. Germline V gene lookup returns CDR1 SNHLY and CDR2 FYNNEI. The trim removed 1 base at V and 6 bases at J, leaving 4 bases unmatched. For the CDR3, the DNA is TGTGCCAGCAGTGAAGAAGGGACAGGGTTCAATGAGCAGTTCTTC. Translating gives CASSEEGTGFNEQFF.

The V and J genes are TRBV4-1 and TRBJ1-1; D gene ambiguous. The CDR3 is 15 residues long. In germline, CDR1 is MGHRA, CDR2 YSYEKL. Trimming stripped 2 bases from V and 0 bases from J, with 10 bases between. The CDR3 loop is CASSQYLQMNTEAFF. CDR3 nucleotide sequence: TGCGCCAGCAGCCAATATTTACAGATGAACACTGAAGCTTTCTTT.

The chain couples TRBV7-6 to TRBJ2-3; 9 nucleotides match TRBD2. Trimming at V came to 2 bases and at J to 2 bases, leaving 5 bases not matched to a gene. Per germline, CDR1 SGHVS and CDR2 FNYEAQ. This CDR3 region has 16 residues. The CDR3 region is CASSLSAGGSTDTQYF. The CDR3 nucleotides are TGTGCCAGCAGCTTAAGTGCGGGGGGGTCCACAGATACGCAGTATTTT.

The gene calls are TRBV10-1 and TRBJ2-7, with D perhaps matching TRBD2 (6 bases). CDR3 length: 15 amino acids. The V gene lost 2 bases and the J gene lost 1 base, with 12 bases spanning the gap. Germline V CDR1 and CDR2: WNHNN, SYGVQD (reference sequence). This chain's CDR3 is CASSERGYESYEQYF. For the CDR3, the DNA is TGCGCCAGCAGTGAGCGGGGGTACGAGTCCTACGAGCAGTACTTC.

The chain's CDR3 is CASSLSTGGSYEQYF. DNA of the CDR3: TGCGCCAGCAGCTTGTCGACAGGGGGCTCCTACGAGCAGTACTTC. The gene calls are TRBV5-1 and TRBJ2-7; 9 bases agree with TRBD1. Germline loops: CDR1 SGHRS, CDR2 YFSETQ. The CDR3 is made up of 15 amino acids. Germline trimming cut 1 base from V and 0 bases from J; bases unmatched to any gene: 2.

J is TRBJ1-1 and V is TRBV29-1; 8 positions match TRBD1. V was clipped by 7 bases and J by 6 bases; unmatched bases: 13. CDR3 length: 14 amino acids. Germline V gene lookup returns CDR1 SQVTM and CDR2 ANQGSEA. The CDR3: CSAARQGKKSEAFF. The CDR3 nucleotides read TGCAGCGCCGCCAGACAGGGGAAGAAGTCTGAAGCTTTCTTT.

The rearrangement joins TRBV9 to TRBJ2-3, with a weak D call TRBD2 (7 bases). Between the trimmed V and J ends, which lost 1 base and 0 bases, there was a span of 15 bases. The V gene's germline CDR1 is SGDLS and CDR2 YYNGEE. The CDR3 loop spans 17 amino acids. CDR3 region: CASSVRGGALSTDTQYF. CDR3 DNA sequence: TGTGCCAGCAGCGTAAGGGGGGGGGCGCTTAGCACAGATACGCAGTATTTT.

CDR3 residues: CAWSVRPAGPGRGETQYF. The CDR3 DNA follows: TGTGCCTGGAGTGTACGGCCAGCCGGGCCAGGGCGGGGAGAGACCCAGTACTTC. The J gene is TRBJ2-5, the V gene TRBV30, with D tentatively TRBD2 (6 bases). This CDR3 spans 18 amino acids. The V end lost 0 bases, the J end lost 4 bases, and 24 bases lay between the germline ends. CDR1 GTSNPN and CDR2 SVGIG come from the germline V gene (reference sequence).

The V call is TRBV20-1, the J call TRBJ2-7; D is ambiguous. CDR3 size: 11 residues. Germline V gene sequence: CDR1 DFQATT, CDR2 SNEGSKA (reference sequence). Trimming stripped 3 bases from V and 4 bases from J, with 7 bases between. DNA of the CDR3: TGCAGTGCTAGTGTGGCATACGAGCAGTACTTC. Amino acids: CSASVAYEQYF.

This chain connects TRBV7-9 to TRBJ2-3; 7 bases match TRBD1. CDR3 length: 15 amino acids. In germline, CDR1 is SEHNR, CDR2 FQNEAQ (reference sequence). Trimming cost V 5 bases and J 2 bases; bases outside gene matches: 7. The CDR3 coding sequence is TGTGCCAGCAGCCTCTCGACAGGGTACACAGATACGCAGTATTTT. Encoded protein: CASSLSTGYTDTQYF. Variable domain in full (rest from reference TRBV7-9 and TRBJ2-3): DTGVSQNPRHKITKRGQNVTFRCDPISEHNRLYWYRQTLGQGPEFLTYFQNEAQLEKSRLLSDRFSAERPKGSFSTLEIQRTEQGDSAMYLCASSLSTGYTDTQYFGPGTRLTVL.

Written as DNA, the CDR3 is TGTGCCAGTAGTAAGGAGACAGGGGCCCCCCAAGAGACCCAGTACTTC. Encoded protein: CASSKETGAPQETQYF. The J gene is TRBJ2-5, the V gene TRBV19; 8 bases fit TRBD1. The germline gives CDR1 LNHDA, CDR2 SQIVND (reference sequence). With V trimmed by 4 bases and J by 1 base, 8 bases remained unmatched. This CDR3 spans 16 amino acids.

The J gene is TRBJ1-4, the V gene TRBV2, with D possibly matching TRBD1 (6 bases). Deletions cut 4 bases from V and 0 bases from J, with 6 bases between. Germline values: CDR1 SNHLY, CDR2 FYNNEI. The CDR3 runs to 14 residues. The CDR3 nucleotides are TGTGCCAGCAGTGGACAGGCAACTAATGAAAAACTGTTTTTT. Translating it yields CASSGQATNEKLFF.

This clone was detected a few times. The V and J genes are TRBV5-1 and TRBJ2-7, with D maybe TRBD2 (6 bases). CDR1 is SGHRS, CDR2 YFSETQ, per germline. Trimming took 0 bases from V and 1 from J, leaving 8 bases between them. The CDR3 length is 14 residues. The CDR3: CASSLERESYEQYF. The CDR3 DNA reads TGCGCCAGCAGCTTGGAACGGGAGTCCTACGAGCAGTACTTC.

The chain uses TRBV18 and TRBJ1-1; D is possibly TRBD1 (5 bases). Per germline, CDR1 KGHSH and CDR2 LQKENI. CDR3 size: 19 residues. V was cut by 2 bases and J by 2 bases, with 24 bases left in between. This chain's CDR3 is CASSPGLGTGRLTNTEAFF. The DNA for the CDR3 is TGTGCCAGCTCACCAGGGTTAGGAACAGGAAGACTTACCAACACTGAAGCTTTCTTT. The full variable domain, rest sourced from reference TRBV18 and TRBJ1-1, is NAGVMQNPRHLVRRRGQEARLRCSPMKGHSHVYWYRQLPEEGLKFMVYLQKENIIDESGMPKERFSAEFPKEGPSILRIQQVVRGDSAAYFCASSPGLGTGRLTNTEAFFGQGTRLTVV.

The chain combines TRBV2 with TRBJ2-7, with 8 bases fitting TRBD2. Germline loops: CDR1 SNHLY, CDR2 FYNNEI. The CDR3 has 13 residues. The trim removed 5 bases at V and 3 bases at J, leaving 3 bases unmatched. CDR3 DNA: TGTGCCAGCAGTACTAGCGGAAACTACGAGCAGTACTTC. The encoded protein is CASSTSGNYEQYF.